What follows are 9 T cell receptor beta chains derived from one specimen sequenced in a study of cytomegalovirus exposure and HLA in healthy donors. The PCR contained 60 Vbeta and 13 Jbeta primers. Method: immunoSEQ multiplex PCR; TCRdb's copy keeps in-frame clones and lacks some. Among under 200,000 clones listed, approximately 11% were seen once. What was sequenced was PBMCs. These receptors came from a man aged 45-65 years in good health and CMV-seropositive.

The chain is built from TRBV11-3 and TRBJ1-1; D is ambiguous. The germline gives CDR1 SGHNT, CDR2 YENEEA. The CDR3 runs to 15 residues. The ends were cut back, 3 bases at V and 5 bases at J, with 16 bases in the middle. CDR3 bases: TGTGCCAGCAGCTTCGGTGTCACAAGAGGGACTGAAGCTTTCTTT. Encoded protein: CASSFGVTRGTEAFF.

The chain has TRBV7-2 and TRBJ1-2; 7 bases agree with TRBD1. CDR3 size: 14 residues. J was trimmed by 4 bases and V by 6 bases; bases with no gene match: 8. Germline V CDR1 and CDR2: SGHTA, FQGNSA. The CDR3, as DNA: TGTGCCAGCAGGCCCCCCGGGACAGCCTATGGCTACACCTTC. It encodes CASRPPGTAYGYTF.

This sequence joins TRBV11-3 and TRBJ2-5; 10 bases fit TRBD1. CDR3 length equals 15 residues. CDR1 and CDR2 (germline): SGHNT, YENEEA. V dropped 4 bases and J dropped 4; count of bases not matched to a gene: 6. The DNA of the CDR3 is TGTGCCAGCAGCTCAAGACAGGGGGCGTTAGAGACCCAGTACTTC. Encoded protein: CASSSRQGALETQYF.

The V and J genes are TRBV11-3 and TRBJ2-2; 13 bases line up with TRBD2. Trimming at V came to 2 bases and at J to 7 bases, leaving 4 bases not matched to a gene. This CDR3 has 16 amino acids. Germline V gene lookup returns CDR1 SGHNT and CDR2 YENEEA. CDR3 coding DNA: TGTGCCAGCAGCTTAACTAGCGGGGGGGCAAACGGGGAGCTGTTTTTT. Its protein is CASSLTSGGANGELFF.

This clone was seen a handful of times. The rearrangement uses TRBV5-6 and TRBJ2-5; 9 bases match TRBD1. CDR1 SGHDT and CDR2 YYEEEE come from the germline V gene. This CDR3 is built from 15 residues. The J segment lost 9 bases and the V segment lost 1 base, leaving 10 bases of the junction unmatched. CDR3 coding DNA: TGTGCCAGCAGCTTGCCAGACAGGGGGGCCCTGTCCCAGTACTTC. The encoded protein is CASSLPDRGALSQYF. Full variable domain (missing parts from reference TRBV5-6 and TRBJ2-5): DAGVTQSPTHLIKTRGQQVTLRCSPKSGHDTVSWYQQALGQGPQFIFQYYEEEERQRGNFPDRFSGHQFPNYSSELNVNALLLGDSALYLCASSLPDRGALSQYFGPGTRLLVL.

This chain links TRBV6-5 with TRBJ1-2; D possibly corresponds to TRBD1 (6 bases). V was shortened by 6 bases and J by 8 bases, with 16 bases between the two germline ends. The CDR3 is made up of 13 amino acids. CDR1 and CDR2 from the germline V gene are MNHEY and SVGAGI. The CDR3 region has the DNA TGTGCCAGCAGCAACGGGGGGCGCGGGGGCTACACCTTC. As protein: CASSNGGRGGYTF.

This clone was counted between two and nine times. The chain joins TRBV30 to TRBJ2-7; D is possibly TRBD2 (6 bases). Germline V lookup: CDR1 GTSNPN, CDR2 SVGIG (reference sequence). Deletions cut 1 base from V and 6 bases from J, with 10 bases between. This CDR3 spans 12 amino acids. CDR3 coding DNA: TGTGCCTGGAGTGATCGGGGGAGCGAGCAGTACTTC. Translated: CAWSDRGSEQYF.

The chain uses TRBV5-4 and TRBJ1-3; unclear D gene. This CDR3 is 15 amino acids long. Germline CDR1 and CDR2: SGHNT and YYREEE (reference sequence). V dropped 4 bases and J dropped 0 bases, with 11 bases sitting between them. The CDR3 here is CASSPGSISGNTIYF. The CDR3, as DNA: TGTGCCAGCAGCCCGGGAAGTATCTCTGGAAACACCATATATTTT. The full variable domain, rest sourced from reference TRBV5-4 and TRBJ1-3, is ETGVTQSPTHLIKTRGQQVTLRCSSQSGHNTVSWYQQALGQGPQFIFQYYREEENGRGNFPPRFSGLQFPNYSSELNVNALELDDSALYLCASSPGSISGNTIYFGEGSWLTVV.

This clone has a handful of counts. The J gene is TRBJ1-3, the V gene TRBV9; maybe TRBD1 (6 bases). CDR1 and CDR2 (germline): SGDLS, YYNGEE. V lost 3 bases and J 4 bases, leaving 20 bases between the germline ends. The CDR3 length is 17 residues. The CDR3 spells CASSANLGQGTGNTIYF. The CDR3 DNA reads as TGTGCCAGCAGCGCGAACCTCGGGCAGGGGACAGGAAACACCATATATTTT.